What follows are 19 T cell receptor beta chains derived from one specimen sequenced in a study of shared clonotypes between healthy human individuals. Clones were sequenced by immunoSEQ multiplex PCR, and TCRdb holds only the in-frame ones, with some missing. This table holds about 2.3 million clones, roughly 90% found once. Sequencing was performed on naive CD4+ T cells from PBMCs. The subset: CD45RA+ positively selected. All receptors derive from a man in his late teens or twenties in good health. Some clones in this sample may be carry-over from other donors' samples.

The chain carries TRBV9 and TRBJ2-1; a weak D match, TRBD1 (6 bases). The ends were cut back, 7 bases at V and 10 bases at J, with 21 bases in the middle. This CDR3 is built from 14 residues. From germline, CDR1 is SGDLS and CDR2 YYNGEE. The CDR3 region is CASCRDTLAHEQFF. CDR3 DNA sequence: TGTGCCAGCTGCCGGGACACTTTGGCTCACGAGCAGTTCTTC.

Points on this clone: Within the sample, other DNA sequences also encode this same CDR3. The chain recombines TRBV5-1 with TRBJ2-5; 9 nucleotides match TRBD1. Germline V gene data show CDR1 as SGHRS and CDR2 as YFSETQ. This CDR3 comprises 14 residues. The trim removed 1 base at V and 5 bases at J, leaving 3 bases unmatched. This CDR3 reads CASSLTGGQETQYF. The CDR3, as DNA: TGCGCCAGCAGCTTGACAGGGGGCCAGGAGACCCAGTACTTC.

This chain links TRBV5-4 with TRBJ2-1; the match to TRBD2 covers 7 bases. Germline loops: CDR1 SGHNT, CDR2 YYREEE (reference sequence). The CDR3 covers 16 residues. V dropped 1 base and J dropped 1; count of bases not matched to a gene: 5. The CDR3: CASSLNGGGSYNEQFF. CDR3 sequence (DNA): TGTGCCAGCAGCTTGAACGGCGGGGGATCCTACAATGAGCAGTTCTTC.

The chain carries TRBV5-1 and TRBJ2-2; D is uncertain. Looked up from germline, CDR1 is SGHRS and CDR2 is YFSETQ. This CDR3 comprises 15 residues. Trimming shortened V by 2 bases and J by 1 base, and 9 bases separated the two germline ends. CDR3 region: CASSFPLVNTGELFF. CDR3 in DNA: TGCGCCAGCAGCTTTCCTCTCGTGAACACCGGGGAGCTGTTTTTT. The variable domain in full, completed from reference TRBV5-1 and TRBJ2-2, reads KAGVTQTPRYLIKTRGQQVTLSCSPISGHRSVSWYQQTPGQGLQFLFEYFSETQRNKGNFPGRFSGRQFSNSRSEMNVSTLELGDSALYLCASSFPLVNTGELFFGEGSRLTVL.

CDR3 residues: CASSIWAGERNEQFF. The CDR3 DNA sequence: TGTGCCAGTAGTATATGGGCGGGAGAGAGGAATGAGCAGTTCTTC. This rearrangement joins TRBV19 to TRBJ2-1; 7 bases agree with TRBD2. V was pared by 2 bases and J by 7 bases, with 8 bases of the junction left unmatched. CDR3 size: 15 residues. Looked up from germline, CDR1 is LNHDA and CDR2 is SQIVND (reference sequence). The variable domain in full, with the rest retrieved from reference TRBV19 and TRBJ2-1, is DGGITQSPKYLFRKEGQNVTLSCEQNLNHDAMYWYRQDPGQGLRLIYYSQIVNDFQKGDIAEGYSVSREKKESFPLTVTSAQKNPTAFYLCASSIWAGERNEQFFGPGTRLTVL.

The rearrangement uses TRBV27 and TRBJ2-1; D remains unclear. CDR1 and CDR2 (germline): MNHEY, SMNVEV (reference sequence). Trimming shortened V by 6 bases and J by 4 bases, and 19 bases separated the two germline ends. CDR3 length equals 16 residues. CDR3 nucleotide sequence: TGTGCCAGCAGCCCCGTAAGAGACTCAAAATACAATGAGCAGTTCTTC. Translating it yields CASSPVRDSKYNEQFF.

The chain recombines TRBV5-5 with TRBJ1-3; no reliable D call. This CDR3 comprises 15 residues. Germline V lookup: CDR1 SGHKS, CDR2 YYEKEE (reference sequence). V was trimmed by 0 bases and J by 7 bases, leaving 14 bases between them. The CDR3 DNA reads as TGTGCCAGCAGCTTGGCCTCAACGCGTGGCAACACCATATATTTT. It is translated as CASSLASTRGNTIYF.

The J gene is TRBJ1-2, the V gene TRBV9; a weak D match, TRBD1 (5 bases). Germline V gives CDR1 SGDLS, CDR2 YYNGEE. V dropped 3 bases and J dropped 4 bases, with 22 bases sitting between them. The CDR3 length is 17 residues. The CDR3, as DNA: TGTGCCAGCAGCGCCCCGGGACTAGGACTTTTCTCCTATGGCTACACCTTC. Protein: CASSAPGLGLFSYGYTF.

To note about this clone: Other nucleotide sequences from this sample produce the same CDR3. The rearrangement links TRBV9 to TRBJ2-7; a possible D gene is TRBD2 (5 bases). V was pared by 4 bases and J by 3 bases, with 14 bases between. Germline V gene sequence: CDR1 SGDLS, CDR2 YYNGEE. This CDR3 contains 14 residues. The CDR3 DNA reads TGTGCCAGCAGCCCCGGACTGGCGGGCTACGAGCAGTACTTC. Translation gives CASSPGLAGYEQYF. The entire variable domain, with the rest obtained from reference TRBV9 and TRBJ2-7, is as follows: DSGVTQTPKHLITATGQRVTLRCSPRSGDLSVYWYQQSLDQGLQFLIQYYNGEERAKGNILERFSAQQFPDLHSELNLSSLELGDSALYFCASSPGLAGYEQYFGPGTRLTVT.

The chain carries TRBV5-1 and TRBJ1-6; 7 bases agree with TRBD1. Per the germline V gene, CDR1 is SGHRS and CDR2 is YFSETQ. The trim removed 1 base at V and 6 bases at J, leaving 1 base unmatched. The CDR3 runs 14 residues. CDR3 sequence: CASSLSGGNSPLHF. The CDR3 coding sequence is TGCGCCAGCAGCTTGTCAGGGGGTAATTCACCCCTCCACTTT.

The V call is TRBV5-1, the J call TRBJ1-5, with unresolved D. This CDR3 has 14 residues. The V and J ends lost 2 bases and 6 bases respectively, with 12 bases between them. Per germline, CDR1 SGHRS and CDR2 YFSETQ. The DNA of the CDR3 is TGCGCCAGCAGCTTTAAGGGCGAAAGTCAGCCCCAGCATTTT. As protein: CASSFKGESQPQHF.

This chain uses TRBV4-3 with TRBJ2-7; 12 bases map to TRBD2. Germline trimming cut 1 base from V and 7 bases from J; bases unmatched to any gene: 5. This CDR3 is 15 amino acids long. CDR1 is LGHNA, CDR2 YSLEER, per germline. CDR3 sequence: CASSQASGRGREQYF. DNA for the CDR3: TGCGCCAGCAGCCAAGCTAGCGGGAGGGGTAGGGAGCAGTACTTC.

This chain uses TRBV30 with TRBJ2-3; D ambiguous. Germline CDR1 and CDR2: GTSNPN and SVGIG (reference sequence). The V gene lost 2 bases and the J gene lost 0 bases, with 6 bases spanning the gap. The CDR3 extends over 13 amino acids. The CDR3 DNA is TGTGCCTGGAGTTATCCTAGCACAGATACGCAGTATTTT. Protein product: CAWSYPSTDTQYF.

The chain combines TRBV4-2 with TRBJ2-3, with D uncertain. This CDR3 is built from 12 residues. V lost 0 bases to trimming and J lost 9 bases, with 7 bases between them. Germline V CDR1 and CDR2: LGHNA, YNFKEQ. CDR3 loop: CASSQDPTTQYF. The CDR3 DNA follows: TGTGCCAGCAGCCAAGATCCAACCACGCAGTATTTT.

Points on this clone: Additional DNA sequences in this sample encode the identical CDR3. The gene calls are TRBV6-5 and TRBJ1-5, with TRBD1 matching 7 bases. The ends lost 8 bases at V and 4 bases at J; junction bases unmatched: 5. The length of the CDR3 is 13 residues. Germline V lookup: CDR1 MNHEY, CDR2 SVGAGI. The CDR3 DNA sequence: TGTGCCAGCCGGGACAGACTAAATCAGCCCCAGCATTTT. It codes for CASRDRLNQPQHF.

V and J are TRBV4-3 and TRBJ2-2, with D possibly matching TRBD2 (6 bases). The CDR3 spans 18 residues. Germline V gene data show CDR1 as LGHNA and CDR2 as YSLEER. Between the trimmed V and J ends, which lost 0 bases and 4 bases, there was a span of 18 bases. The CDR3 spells CASSQDGQAAGFTGELFF. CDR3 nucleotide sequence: TGCGCCAGCAGCCAAGATGGGCAGGCCGCGGGGTTCACCGGGGAGCTGTTTTTT.

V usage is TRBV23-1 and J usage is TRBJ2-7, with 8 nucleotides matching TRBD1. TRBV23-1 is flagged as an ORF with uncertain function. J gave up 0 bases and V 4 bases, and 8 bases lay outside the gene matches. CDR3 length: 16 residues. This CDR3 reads CASSLAGQANSYEQYF. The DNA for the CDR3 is TGCGCCAGCAGTCTGGCGGGACAGGCAAACTCCTACGAGCAGTACTTC.

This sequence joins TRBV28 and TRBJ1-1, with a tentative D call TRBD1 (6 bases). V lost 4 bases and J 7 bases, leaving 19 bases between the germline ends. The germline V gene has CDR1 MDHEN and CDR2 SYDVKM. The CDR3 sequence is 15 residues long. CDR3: CASSSPLEGVGEAFF. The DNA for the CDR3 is TGTGCCAGCAGTTCCCCTCTGGAGGGGGTGGGTGAAGCTTTCTTT.

The CDR3 sequence: CASSEVGSRSDEQYF. The DNA of the CDR3 is TGTGCCAGCAGTGAAGTTGGCTCCCGGTCCGACGAGCAGTACTTC. The chain combines TRBV2 with TRBJ2-7; D gene unclear. Germline V gene lookup returns CDR1 SNHLY and CDR2 FYNNEI. The CDR3 runs 15 residues. The ends were cut back, 1 base at V and 5 bases at J, with 15 bases in the middle. The complete variable domain, with remaining parts taken from reference TRBV2 and TRBJ2-7, reads EPEVTQTPSHQVTQMGQEVILRCVPISNHLYFYWYRQILGQKVEFLVSFYNNEISEKSEIFDDQFSVERPDGSNFTLKIRSTKLEDSAMYFCASSEVGSRSDEQYFGPGTRLTVT.